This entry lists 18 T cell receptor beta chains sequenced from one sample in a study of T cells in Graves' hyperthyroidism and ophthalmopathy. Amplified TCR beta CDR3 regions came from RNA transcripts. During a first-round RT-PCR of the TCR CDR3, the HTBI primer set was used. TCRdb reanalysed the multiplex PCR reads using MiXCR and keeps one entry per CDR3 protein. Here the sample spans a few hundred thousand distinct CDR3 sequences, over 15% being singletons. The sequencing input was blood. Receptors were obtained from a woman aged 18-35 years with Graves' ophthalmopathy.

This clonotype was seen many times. CDR3: CASHPPGNNEQFF. CDR3 nucleotides: TGTGCCAGCCATCCTCCAGGCAACAATGAGCAGTTCTTC. V gene TRBV28 combines with J gene TRBJ2-1; D not resolved. This CDR3 has 13 residues. With 8 bases removed from V and 5 bases from J, the gap between germline ends came to 13 bases. CDR1 is MDHEN, CDR2 SYDVKM, per germline.

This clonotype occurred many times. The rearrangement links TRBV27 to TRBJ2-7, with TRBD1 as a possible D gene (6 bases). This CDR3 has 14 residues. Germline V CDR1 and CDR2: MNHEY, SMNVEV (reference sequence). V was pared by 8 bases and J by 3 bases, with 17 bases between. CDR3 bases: TGTGCCAGCGCTTCTCAGGACAGTTTCTACGAGCAGTACTTC. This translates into CASASQDSFYEQYF.

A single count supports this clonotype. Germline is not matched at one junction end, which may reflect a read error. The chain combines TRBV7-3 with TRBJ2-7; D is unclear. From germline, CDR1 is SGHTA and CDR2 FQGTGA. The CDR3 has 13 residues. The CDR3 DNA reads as TGTGCCAGCAACTTAAGAGGTCAGCTCGAACAGTACTTC. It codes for CASNLRGQLEQYF.

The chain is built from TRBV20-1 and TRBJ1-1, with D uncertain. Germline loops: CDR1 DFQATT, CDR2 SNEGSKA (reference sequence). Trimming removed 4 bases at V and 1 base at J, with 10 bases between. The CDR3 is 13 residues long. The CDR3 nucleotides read TGCAGTGCTATTGTTGCAAGGAACACTGAAGCTTTCTTT. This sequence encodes CSAIVARNTEAFF.

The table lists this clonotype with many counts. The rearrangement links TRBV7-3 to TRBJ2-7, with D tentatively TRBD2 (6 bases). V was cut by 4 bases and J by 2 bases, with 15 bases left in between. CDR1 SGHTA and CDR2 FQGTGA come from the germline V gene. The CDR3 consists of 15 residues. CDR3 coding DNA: TGTGCCAGCAGCTCAAACCCGACGGGAGCCTACGAGCAGTACTTC. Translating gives CASSSNPTGAYEQYF.

CDR3 in amino acids: CASSFPGGGPGGNTQYF. The CDR3, as DNA: TGTGCCAGCAGTTTCCCTGGCGGGGGGCCCGGGGGGAATACGCAGTATTTT. J is TRBJ2-3 and V is TRBV27; 8 bases agree with TRBD2. V was pared by 3 bases and J by 7 bases, with 15 bases of the junction left unmatched. Germline V gene sequence: CDR1 MNHEY, CDR2 SMNVEV (reference sequence). The CDR3 covers 17 residues.

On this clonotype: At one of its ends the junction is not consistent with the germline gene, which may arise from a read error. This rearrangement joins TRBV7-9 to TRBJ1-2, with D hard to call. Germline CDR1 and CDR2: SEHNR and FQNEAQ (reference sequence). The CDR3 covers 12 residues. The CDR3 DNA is TGTGCCAGCACCTTAAACGGGTACGGCTACACCTTC. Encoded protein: CASTLNGYGYTF.

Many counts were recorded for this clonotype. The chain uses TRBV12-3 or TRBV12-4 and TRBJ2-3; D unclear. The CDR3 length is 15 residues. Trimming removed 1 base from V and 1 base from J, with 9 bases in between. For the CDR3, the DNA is TGTGCCAGCAGTTTAGAAGGGCACGGCACAGATACGCAGTATTTT. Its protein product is CASSLEGHGTDTQYF.

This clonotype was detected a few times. This CDR3 reads CATSRGGLVVSYNEQFF. The CDR3 DNA sequence: TGCGCCACCAGTCGGGGGGGCCTTGTGGTTTCCTACAATGAGCAGTTCTTC. This rearrangement joins TRBV4-1 to TRBJ2-1, with 8 bases aligning to TRBD2. V shed 10 bases and J 1 base; nucleotides not matched to a gene: 15. Germline CDR1 MGHRA, CDR2 YSYEKL. This CDR3 comprises 17 residues.

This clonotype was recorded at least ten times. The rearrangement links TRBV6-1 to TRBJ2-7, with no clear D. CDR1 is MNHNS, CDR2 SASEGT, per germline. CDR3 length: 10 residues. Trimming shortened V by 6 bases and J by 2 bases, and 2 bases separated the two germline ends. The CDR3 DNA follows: TGTGCCAGCAGCACCTACGAGCAGTACTTC. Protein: CASSTYEQYF.

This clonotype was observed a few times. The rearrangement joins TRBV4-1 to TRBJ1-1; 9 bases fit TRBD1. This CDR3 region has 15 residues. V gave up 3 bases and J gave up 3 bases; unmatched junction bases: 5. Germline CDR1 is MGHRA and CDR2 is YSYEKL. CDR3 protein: CASSHPGTGHTEAFF. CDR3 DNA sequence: TGCGCCAGCAGCCATCCCGGGACAGGGCACACTGAAGCTTTCTTT.

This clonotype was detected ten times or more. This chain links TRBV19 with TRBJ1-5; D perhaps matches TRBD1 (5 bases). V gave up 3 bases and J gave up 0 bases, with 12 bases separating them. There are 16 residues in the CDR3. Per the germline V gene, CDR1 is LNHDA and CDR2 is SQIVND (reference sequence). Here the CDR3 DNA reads TGTGCCAGTAGTATCCATCAGGGATATAGCAATCAGCCCCAGCATTTT. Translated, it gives CASSIHQGYSNQPQHF.

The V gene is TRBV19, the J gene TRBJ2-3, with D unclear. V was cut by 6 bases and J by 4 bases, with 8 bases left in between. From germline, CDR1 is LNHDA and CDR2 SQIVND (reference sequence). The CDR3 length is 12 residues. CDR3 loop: CASSYGPDTQYF. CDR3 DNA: TGTGCCAGTAGCTACGGCCCAGATACGCAGTATTTT.

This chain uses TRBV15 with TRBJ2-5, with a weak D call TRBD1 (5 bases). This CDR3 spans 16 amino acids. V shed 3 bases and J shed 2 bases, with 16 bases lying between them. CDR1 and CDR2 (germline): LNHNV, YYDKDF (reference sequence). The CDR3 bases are TGTGCCACCAGCAGTCCCCGACAGTCCCTACAAGAGACCCAGTACTTC. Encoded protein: CATSSPRQSLQETQYF.

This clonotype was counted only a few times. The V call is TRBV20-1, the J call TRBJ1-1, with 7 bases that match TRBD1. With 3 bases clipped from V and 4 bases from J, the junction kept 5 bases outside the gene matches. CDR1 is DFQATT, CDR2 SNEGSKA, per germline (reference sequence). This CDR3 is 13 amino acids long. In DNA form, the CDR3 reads TGCAGTGCTAGCGGGGAGGGGGCCACTGAAGCTTTCTTT. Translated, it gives CSASGEGATEAFF.

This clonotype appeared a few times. CDR3 nucleotides: TGTGCCACCAGCAGAGATAGCAGTTCTAACTATGGCTACACCTTC. This sequence encodes CATSRDSSSNYGYTF. J is TRBJ1-2 and V is TRBV15; D unresolved. The CDR3 is 15 amino acids. CDR1 and CDR2 (germline): LNHNV, YYDKDF (reference sequence). Deletions cut 0 bases from V and 0 bases from J, with 8 bases between.

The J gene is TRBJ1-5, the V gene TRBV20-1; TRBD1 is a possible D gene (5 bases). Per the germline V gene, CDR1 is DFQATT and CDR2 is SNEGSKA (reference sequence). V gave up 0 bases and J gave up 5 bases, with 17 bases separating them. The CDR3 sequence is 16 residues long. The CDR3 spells CSARETGGTYDQPQHF. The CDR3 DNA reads TGCAGTGCTAGAGAAACGGGGGGGACTTACGATCAGCCCCAGCATTTT.

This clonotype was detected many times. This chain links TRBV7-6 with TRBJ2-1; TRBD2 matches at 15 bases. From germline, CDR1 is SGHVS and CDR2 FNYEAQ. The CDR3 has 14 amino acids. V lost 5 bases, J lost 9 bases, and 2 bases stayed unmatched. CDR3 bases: TGTGCCAGCAGCGGACTAGCGGGGGGGCTTGAGCAGTTCTTC. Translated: CASSGLAGGLEQFF.